The TCR beta chain described here comes from a study of OX40 agonist ivuxolimab in advanced cancers. Sampled blood was obtained at baseline, cycle 4 day 1, and cycle 7 day 1. The protocol was immunoSEQ multiplex PCR, while the TCRdb copy is restricted to in-frame clones and leaves out a portion. Of approximately 89,000 clones detected, roughly 91% appear once; the ten largest clones hold approximately 2.4%. The CDR3 extends over 16 amino acids. V dropped 3 bases and J dropped 8 bases, with 22 bases sitting between them. In germline, CDR1 is KGHSY, CDR2 FQNENV. The clonotype was recovered from an adult with an advanced solid tumor such as melanoma, head and neck, liver or kidney cancer. Specimen: CD4+ or CD8+ T cells sorted from blood, collected in a trial of the OX40 agonist ivuxolimab. The gene calls are TRBV16 and TRBJ1-2; D gene uncertain. Written as DNA, the CDR3 is TGTGCCAGCAGCCAGCTAACGGCAGAAAAAGGCCGGGGCTACACCTTC. Translated, it gives CASSQLTAEKGRGYTF.